This T cell receptor (beta chain) was identified during a study of OX40 agonist ivuxolimab in advanced cancers. Study background: The dose-escalation cohort was around 83% male, with a mean age of around 60 years, ranging roughly 20 to 80. Previous treatment with anti-PD-1, anti-PD-L1 or anti-CTLA-4 therapy was allowed; more than 35% had received some.

Some clones are missing from TCRdb's copy, which holds only in-frame ones; the method was immunoSEQ multiplex PCR. Among around 61,000 clones listed, approximately 88% were seen once. V gave up 2 bases and J gave up 4 bases, with 11 bases separating them. Per the germline V gene, CDR1 is SQVTM and CDR2 is ANQGSEA. CDR3 length equals 13 residues. This chain links TRBV29-1 with TRBJ1-2; the D gene is possibly TRBD1 (6 bases). The TCR was taken from an adult with an advanced solid tumor such as melanoma, head and neck, liver or kidney cancer. The specimen was CD4+ or CD8+ T cells sorted from blood, collected in a trial of the OX40 agonist ivuxolimab. In nucleotides, the CDR3 is TGCAGCGTTGAAACTACAGGGAGCTATGGCTACACCTTC. The encoded protein is CSVETTGSYGYTF.